This TCR beta chain stems from a study of regulatory T cells in long-lasting Graves disease. CDR3 regions were amplified by Arm-PCR using iRepertoire HTBI primers to build TCR beta libraries. In TCRdb, the multiplex PCR reads were re-called with MiXCR into one record per CDR3 protein. The data show 350,000 to 550,000 distinct CDR3 sequences, approximately 15% seen once. Germline V gene sequence: CDR1 LGHNT, CDR2 FRNRAP. The CDR3 length is 15 residues. Trimming took 1 base from V and 3 from J; bases not matched to a gene: 1. Study-level results: TCR diversity in persistent Graves' patients was below that of newly diagnosed ones. TRBV28 was favored in persistent disease, as were TRBJ1-2 and TRBJ2-5.

The time point was: newly diagnosed GD, antithyroid drugs for less than 3 months. Following extraction of RNA from PBMCs, that RNA was used to make the TCR library. Graves' disease diagnoses used American Thyroid Association guidelines. Many counts were recorded for this clonotype. What it binds is not known. These data were also reused for a study on T cells in Graves' hyperthyroidism and ophthalmopathy. In that study: Uncontrolled infections, other autoimmune diseases, pregnancy or lactation led to exclusion of patients.

The receptor was isolated from a woman aged 45-65 years with Graves disease. V gene TRBV12-5 combines with J gene TRBJ2-3, with 10 bases identical to TRBD2. This material consisted of peripheral blood mononuclear cells (PBMCs), taken at new diagnosis, from a patient treated with antithyroid drugs. CDR3 amino acids: CASGLGTSGTDTQYF. CDR3 nucleotides: TGTGCTAGTGGTTTGGGGACTAGCGGAACAGATACGCAGTATTTT.